The clone carrying this T cell receptor beta chain was found once. Its antigen is undetermined. The data originate from a study of T cell responses to AZD1222 COVID-19 vaccine. General study points: Spike-spanning, vaccine-associated CD4 TCRs were dominant at 160-218 and 743-854. Reportedly, close to half of spike-specific TCRs are directed against unmutated variant regions. At baseline, seropositivity was found in only six or seven AZD1222 recipients.

V dropped 5 bases and J dropped 8; count of bases not matched to a gene: 7. Per germline, CDR1 MNHEY and CDR2 SMNVEV (reference sequence). The CDR3 covers 13 residues. Pooled in the analysis were second doses at about 4 or about 12 weeks. Repertoires were generated with immunoSEQ multiplex PCR, while TCRdb's copy carries only in-frame clones and drops some. Among approximately 150,000 clones listed, about 91% were seen once. The sequences come from peripheral blood, collected 28 days after the second AZD1222 dose. This clonotype was sampled from an adult who received the AZD1222 COVID-19 vaccine. This chain joins TRBV27 and TRBJ1-1, with 8 bases fitting TRBD1. Here the CDR3 reads CASSPHDRGEAFF. DNA for the CDR3: TGTGCCAGCAGTCCCCACGACAGGGGAGAAGCTTTCTTT.